Below, 14 T cell receptor beta chains from the same sample are listed, as sequenced in a study of cytomegalovirus exposure and HLA in healthy donors. Assay used: immunoSEQ multiplex PCR; TCRdb lists only in-frame clones, some missing. The sample shows 120,000 or so clones, approximately 81% of them seen only once. Sequencing used PBMCs. These receptors were taken from a woman in her 30s in good health and CMV-seronegative.

The J gene is TRBJ1-6, the V gene TRBV12-5, with TRBD1 identical over 7 bases. The CDR3 spans 14 residues. The J segment lost 10 bases and the V segment lost 2 bases, leaving 5 bases of the junction unmatched. Germline assignment: CDR1 LGHNT and CDR2 FRNRAP. CDR3 loop: CASGLWGQTSPLHF. The CDR3 nucleotides read TGTGCTAGTGGTTTGTGGGGACAGACCTCACCCCTCCACTTT.

This clone was found once. This chain uses TRBV6-1 with TRBJ1-1; 9 bases agree with TRBD1. CDR3 length equals 14 residues. J gave up 8 bases and V 7 bases, and 11 bases lay outside the gene matches. Germline CDR1 reads MNHNS; CDR2 reads SASEGT. The CDR3 is CASTYQQGATEAFF. In DNA, the CDR3 is TGTGCCAGCACCTACCAACAGGGGGCAACGGAAGCTTTCTTT.

This chain joins TRBV29-1 and TRBJ1-4; 7 bases are shared with TRBD1. Germline V gene data show CDR1 as SQVTM and CDR2 as ANQGSEA. With V trimmed by 4 bases and J by 3 bases, 5 bases remained unmatched. The CDR3 covers 14 residues. In DNA, the CDR3 is TGCAGCGTTGGCAGGGGGGTAGCTAATGAAAAACTGTTTTTT. This sequence encodes CSVGRGVANEKLFF.

Of note for this clone: One end of the junction fails to match germline, which may point to a read error. The rearrangement links TRBV5-1 to TRBJ1-5, with D unclear. The CDR3 spans 14 residues. Germline CDR1 SGHRS, CDR2 YFSETQ. In DNA, the CDR3 is TGCGCCAGCAGCCTGCAAAATAGCGATCAGCCCCAGCATTTT. As protein: CASSLQNSDQPQHF.

The rearrangement joins TRBV23-1 to TRBJ2-7, with unresolved D. TRBV23-1 is designated an ORF whose function remains uncertain. The CDR3 covers 12 residues. Trimming stripped 2 bases from V and 5 bases from J, with 7 bases between. The DNA of the CDR3 is TGCGCCAGCAGTCAAACATCCCACGAGCAGTACTTC. Translation: CASSQTSHEQYF.

This clone appeared a few times. The chain has TRBV19 and TRBJ1-5, with D tentatively TRBD1 (5 bases). The CDR3 loop spans 16 amino acids. The V end lost 6 bases, the J end lost 4 bases, and 19 bases lay between the germline ends. Germline V gene sequence: CDR1 LNHDA, CDR2 SQIVND (reference sequence). The CDR3 region is CASRDETGVRNQPQHF. The CDR3 nucleotides read TGTGCCAGTAGGGACGAAACGGGGGTGAGGAATCAGCCCCAGCATTTT.

The rearrangement joins TRBV7-8 to TRBJ2-1; the D gene is possibly TRBD2 (6 bases). The V gene lost 1 base and the J gene lost 5 bases, with 12 bases spanning the gap. This CDR3 region has 15 residues. Germline CDR1 SGHVS, CDR2 FQNEAQ. The CDR3 sequence: CASSLGGLVNNEQFF. As DNA, the CDR3 is TGTGCCAGCAGCTTAGGGGGACTGGTAAACAATGAGCAGTTCTTC.

The chain has TRBV27 and TRBJ2-3, with 8 positions matching TRBD1. Germline CDR1 MNHEY, CDR2 SMNVEV (reference sequence). The CDR3 runs 17 residues. The junction had 6 bases not matched to a gene; V was cut back by 0 bases and J by 1 base. Here the CDR3 reads CASSLSTGVRGTDTQYF. DNA of the CDR3: TGTGCCAGCAGTTTATCGACAGGGGTTCGCGGCACAGATACGCAGTATTTT.

This chain uses TRBV20-1 with TRBJ2-7; D possibly corresponds to TRBD2 (6 bases). The CDR3 has 11 residues. Trimming pared 7 bases from V and 3 bases from J, leaving 10 bases between. The germline CDR1 and CDR2 sequences are DFQATT and SNEGSKA (reference sequence). CDR3 nucleotide sequence: TGCAGTGTCGGGGGTCTCTACGAGCAGTACTTC. It encodes CSVGGLYEQYF.

The sample holds a few counts of this clone. The gene calls are TRBV6-5 and TRBJ2-7, with D maybe TRBD2 (6 bases). The CDR3 has 12 residues. The germline V and J ends were trimmed by 6 bases and 3 bases, with 9 bases remaining between them. Germline V gene data show CDR1 as MNHEY and CDR2 as SVGAGI. The CDR3 here is CASRETSYEQYF. The CDR3 coding sequence is TGTGCCAGCAGGGAGACTAGCTACGAGCAGTACTTC.

This clone was seen just once. The chain joins TRBV7-2 to TRBJ1-5; D perhaps matches TRBD1 (5 bases). Per the germline V gene, CDR1 is SGHTA and CDR2 is FQGNSA. The CDR3 extends over 18 amino acids. Trimming pared 3 bases from V and 5 bases from J, leaving 23 bases between. CDR3 protein: CASSFTYGGSRGDQPQHF. The CDR3 DNA is TGTGCCAGCAGCTTCACGTATGGGGGGTCCCGTGGCGATCAGCCCCAGCATTTT. Together with reference TRBV7-2 and TRBJ1-5, the CDR3 gives the full variable domain: GAGVSQSPSNKVTEKGKDVELRCDPISGHTALYWYRQSLGQGLEFLIYFQGNSAPDKSGLPSDRFSAERTGGSVSTLTIQRTQQEDSAVYLCASSFTYGGSRGDQPQHFGDGTRLSIL.

This chain uses TRBV18 with TRBJ2-5; TRBD1 matches at 8 bases. The CDR3 spans 15 residues. CDR1 and CDR2 from the germline V gene are KGHSH and LQKENI. Trimming took 3 bases from V and 5 from J; bases not matched to a gene: 8. Written as DNA, the CDR3 is TGTGCCAGCTCACCGGGGACAGGAGTGTCTGAGACCCAGTACTTC. This gives the protein CASSPGTGVSETQYF. Full variable domain (outside the CDR3, taken from reference TRBV18 and TRBJ2-5): NAGVMQNPRHLVRRRGQEARLRCSPMKGHSHVYWYRQLPEEGLKFMVYLQKENIIDESGMPKERFSAEFPKEGPSILRIQQVVRGDSAAYFCASSPGTGVSETQYFGPGTRLLVL.

The CDR3 region is CASSQGLAGALSTDTQYF. CDR3 sequence (DNA): TGTGCCAGCAGCCAAGGACTAGCGGGGGCTCTTAGCACAGATACGCAGTATTTT. This chain connects TRBV4-2 to TRBJ2-3, with 12 bases identical to TRBD2. Losses at the gene ends were 1 base for V and 0 bases for J; bases not matched to a gene: 5. The CDR3 sequence is 18 residues long. Germline CDR1 LGHNA, CDR2 YNFKEQ.

V usage is TRBV9 and J usage is TRBJ2-3; 13 bases are a match to TRBD2. V lost 0 bases, J lost 0 bases, and 10 bases stayed unmatched. Germline loops: CDR1 SGDLS, CDR2 YYNGEE. This CDR3 region has 20 residues. For the CDR3, the DNA is TGTGCCAGCAGCGTAGGGGGAAGGACTAGCGGGGGCCTTAGCACAGATACGCAGTATTTT. This codes for CASSVGGRTSGGLSTDTQYF.